These 18 T cell receptor beta chains share one sample of origin, sequenced in a study of blood T cells in healthy people across ages. A J-beta primer mix and a sample-barcoded 5' primer were used in a second PCR of roughly 6 to 11 cycles. TCRdb analysed the 5' RACE reads with MiXCR anew, one entry per CDR3 protein. The sample yields about 730,000 distinct CDR3 sequences, roughly 43% seen once. What was sequenced was blood. The receptors stem from a woman aged 60-75 years in good health.

The V gene is TRBV6-2 or TRBV6-3, the J gene TRBJ2-5; TRBD2 matches 15 bases. Trimming at V came to 7 bases and at J to 13 bases, leaving 13 bases not matched to a gene. The length of the CDR3 is 15 residues. The germline V gene encodes CDR1 MNHEY and CDR2 SVGEGT. The CDR3 coding sequence is TGTGCCAGCATTCTGGGACTAGCGGGGGGAATGGAGGTGTACTTC. It codes for CASILGLAGGMEVYF.

The CDR3 here is CASSLAGLRMNTEAFF. DNA of the CDR3: TGTGCCAGCAGTTTGGCGGGGCTTAGGATGAACACTGAAGCTTTCTTT. The J gene is TRBJ1-1, the V gene TRBV28; a possible D gene is TRBD1 (5 bases). The CDR3 spans 16 residues. The germline V gene encodes CDR1 MDHEN and CDR2 SYDVKM. Trimming stripped 3 bases from V and 0 bases from J, with 14 bases between.

This clonotype was seen many times. This chain links TRBV5-1 with TRBJ2-7, with D tentatively TRBD2 (5 bases). CDR1 SGHRS and CDR2 YFSETQ come from the germline V gene. The CDR3 totals 12 residues. V lost 4 bases and J lost 9, with 14 bases in between. CDR3 sequence: CASSLAEGRQYF. CDR3 coding DNA: TGCGCCAGCAGCCTGGCAGAGGGCAGGCAGTACTTC.

Concerning this clonotype itself: Mismatch with germline at one junction end may stem from a read error. The chain is built from TRBV20-1 and TRBJ2-3; the match to TRBD2 covers 7 bases. CDR3 length: 16 amino acids. Germline CDR1 DFQATT, CDR2 SNEGSKA (reference sequence). The CDR3, as DNA: TGCAGTACTAGAGATTGGGCGCGGGGGTACACAGATACGCAGTATTTT. This gives the protein CSTRDWARGYTDTQYF.

Many counts were recorded for this clonotype. This chain links TRBV12-3 or TRBV12-4 with TRBJ2-7, with D maybe TRBD2 (5 bases). The CDR3 spans 13 residues. With 1 base removed from V and 9 bases from J, the gap between germline ends came to 13 bases. CDR3 nucleotide sequence: TGTGCCAGCAGTTTAGAGCAGCGGAGTCGGCAGTACTTC. It codes for CASSLEQRSRQYF.

This clonotype showed up just a few times. The chain uses TRBV12-3 or TRBV12-4 and TRBJ1-2; D not certain. The germline V and J ends were trimmed by 3 bases and 8 bases, with 10 bases remaining between them. There are 12 residues in the CDR3. DNA for the CDR3: TGTGCCAGCAGTTTCCTGACATACGGCTACACCTTC. It is translated as CASSFLTYGYTF.

The gene calls are TRBV7-2 and TRBJ2-3, with D possibly matching TRBD2 (6 bases). Trimming removed 2 bases from V and 4 bases from J, with 19 bases in between. Germline assignment: CDR1 SGHTA and CDR2 FQGNSA. This CDR3 contains 17 residues. DNA for the CDR3: TGTGCCAGCAGCTTAAGAGTCATGCGGGATCGGTCAGATACGCAGTATTTT. Protein product: CASSLRVMRDRSDTQYF.

The rearrangement uses TRBV4-3 and TRBJ2-7; unclear D gene. Germline V CDR1 and CDR2: LGHNA, YSLEER. Trimming took 0 bases from V and 2 from J, leaving 11 bases between them. This CDR3 is built from 15 residues. This chain's CDR3 is CASSQDWQPTYEQYF. Written as DNA, the CDR3 is TGCGCCAGCAGCCAAGACTGGCAACCGACCTACGAGCAGTACTTC.

In its sample, this clonotype was seen many times. This chain uses TRBV29-1 with TRBJ1-1; 9 positions agree with TRBD1. The germline CDR1 and CDR2 sequences are SQVTM and ANQGSEA. The CDR3 is 12 amino acids. The V and J ends lost 6 bases and 5 bases, in that order; junction bases with no gene match: 4. CDR3 in amino acids: CSVNRGPTEAFF. DNA of the CDR3: TGCAGCGTAAACAGGGGGCCGACTGAAGCTTTCTTT.

This clonotype was observed many times. The chain links TRBV4-2 to TRBJ2-7; D remains ambiguous. V was cut by 0 bases and J by 4 bases, with 10 bases left in between. The V gene's germline CDR1 is LGHNA and CDR2 YNFKEQ. The CDR3 has 14 amino acids. The CDR3 bases are TGTGCCAGCAGCCAAGATCTGCAGATATACGAGCAGTACTTC. Translation: CASSQDLQIYEQYF.

The chain joins TRBV20-1 to TRBJ1-5, with 7 positions matching TRBD1. The CDR3 runs 14 residues. The V gene's germline CDR1 is DFQATT and CDR2 SNEGSKA (reference sequence). V lost 1 base, J lost 0 bases, and 0 bases stayed unmatched. For the CDR3, the DNA is TGCAGTGCTAGAGGGACAGGTAGCAATCAGCCCCAGCATTTT. This sequence encodes CSARGTGSNQPQHF.

There are a few counts of this clonotype. The chain recombines TRBV20-1 with TRBJ2-3, with TRBD1 as a possible D gene (5 bases). Looked up from germline, CDR1 is DFQATT and CDR2 is SNEGSKA (reference sequence). The CDR3 contains 16 residues. Trimming took off 0 bases at V and 8 bases at J, with 21 bases between the two ends. The CDR3 DNA sequence: TGCAGTGCTAGAGATCGTAGGGGCGGTAGGTTCGGTACGCAGTATTTT. Its translation is CSARDRRGGRFGTQYF.

The V and J genes are TRBV4-1 and TRBJ2-5, with 8 bases fitting TRBD1. The last part of the DNA fits TRBJ2-7 better; the J call may be wrong. Germline CDR1 MGHRA, CDR2 YSYEKL. The length of the CDR3 is 16 residues. The chain's CDR3 is CASSQDVGQGGYEQYF. The DNA of the CDR3 is TGCGCCAGCAGCCAAGATGTAGGACAGGGAGGTTACGAGCAGTACTTC.

The chain recombines TRBV12-3 or TRBV12-4 with TRBJ2-3; 11 nucleotides match TRBD2. The length of the CDR3 is 15 residues. J was trimmed by 5 bases and V by 3 bases; bases with no gene match: 4. The CDR3: CASSFTGTSGDTQYF. The CDR3, as DNA: TGTGCCAGCAGTTTCACCGGGACTAGCGGAGATACGCAGTATTTT.

This clonotype was seen more than once but under ten times. This chain connects TRBV6-2 or TRBV6-3 to TRBJ2-3; 8 nucleotides align to TRBD1. V lost 5 bases, J lost 2 bases, and 3 bases stayed unmatched. The germline gives CDR1 MNHEY, CDR2 SVGEGT. This CDR3 comprises 14 residues. CDR3 amino acids: CASSDRGYTDTQYF. In nucleotides, the CDR3 is TGTGCCAGCAGTGACAGGGGCTACACAGATACGCAGTATTTT.

This clonotype was seen only a few times. V is TRBV5-1 and J is TRBJ1-2; D is perhaps TRBD1 (5 bases). V shed 2 bases and J shed 4 bases, with 15 bases lying between them. The length of the CDR3 is 15 residues. CDR1 is SGHRS, CDR2 YFSETQ, per germline. The CDR3 nucleotides read TGCGCCAGCAGCTTAGATCAGGGCTTCGGCTATGGCTACACCTTC. It is translated as CASSLDQGFGYGYTF.

This clonotype occurred a few times. V gene TRBV7-2 combines with J gene TRBJ1-1; the D gene is possibly TRBD1 (5 bases). CDR1 and CDR2 (germline): SGHTA, FQGNSA. V lost 5 bases to trimming and J lost 4 bases, with 11 bases between them. CDR3 length equals 13 residues. The CDR3 spells CASSPVGGTEAFF. The CDR3 DNA follows: TGTGCCAGCAGCCCCGTGGGGGGCACTGAAGCTTTCTTT. The full variable domain, in which reference TRBV7-2 and TRBJ1-1 provide the parts outside the CDR3, is GAGVSQSPSNKVTEKGKDVELRCDPISGHTALYWYRQSLGQGLEFLIYFQGNSAPDKSGLPSDRFSAERTGGSVSTLTIQRTQQEDSAVYLCASSPVGGTEAFFGQGTRLTVV.

This clonotype was counted only a few times. The chain couples TRBV12-3 or TRBV12-4 to TRBJ2-4; 10 bases align to TRBD2. The CDR3 has 15 amino acids. The V segment lost 3 bases and the J segment 5 bases; nucleotides outside the gene matches: 4. The CDR3 DNA follows: TGTGCCAGCAGTTTCGAGGGGACTAGCGAAAACATTCAGTACTTC. Amino acid sequence: CASSFEGTSENIQYF.